Sequencing of this T cell receptor beta chain was carried out in a study of beta chain features in type 1 diabetes. General study results and limits: All four CD4+ subsets of Type 1 diabetes patients contained TCRB CDR3s that were moderately but significantly shorter. Any PCR bias toward short templates would affect both groups alike.

About this clone itself: The antigen is not known.

The germline gives CDR1 GTSNPN, CDR2 SVGIG (reference sequence). Trimming removed 3 bases from V and 12 bases from J; junction bases left unmatched: 16. The CDR3 sequence is 16 residues long. Heparinised blood was drawn once per donor, averaging roughly 120 mL. Cells sorted by CD45RO/CCR7/CD25/CD127/CD95/CD27 comprised CD4+ naive, central memory, regulatory and stem cell-like memory cells. Sequenced material consisted of expressed TCRB transcripts (all of the isolated RNA was reverse transcribed). Clones were read by immunoSEQ multiplex PCR, and TCRdb kept only the in-frame ones, dropping some. The table has some 160,000 clones, approximately 10% seen once; the top ten hold about 0.65%.

This TCR derives from a woman in her 30s with type 1 diabetes. The chain carries TRBV30 and TRBJ2-1, with 11 bases aligning to TRBD2. What was sequenced was central memory CD4+ T cells from blood. The CDR3 bases are TGTGCCTGGAGGGAATTGCGTGGGACTAGCGGAGCAACGCAGTTCTTC. Translation gives CAWRELRGTSGATQFF.